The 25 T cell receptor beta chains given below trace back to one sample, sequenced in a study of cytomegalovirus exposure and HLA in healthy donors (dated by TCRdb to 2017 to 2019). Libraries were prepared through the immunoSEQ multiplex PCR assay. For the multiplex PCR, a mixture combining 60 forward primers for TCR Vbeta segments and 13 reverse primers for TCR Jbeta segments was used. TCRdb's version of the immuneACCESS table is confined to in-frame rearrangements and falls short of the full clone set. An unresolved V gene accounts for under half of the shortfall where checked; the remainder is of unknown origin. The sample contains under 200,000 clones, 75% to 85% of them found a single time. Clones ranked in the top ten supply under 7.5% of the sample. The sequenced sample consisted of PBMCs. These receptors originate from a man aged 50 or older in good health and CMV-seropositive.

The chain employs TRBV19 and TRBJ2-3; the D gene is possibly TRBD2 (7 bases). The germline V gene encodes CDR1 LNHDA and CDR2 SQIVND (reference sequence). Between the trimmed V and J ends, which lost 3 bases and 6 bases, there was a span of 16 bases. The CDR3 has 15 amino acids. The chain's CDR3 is CASSIWGGQEDTQYF. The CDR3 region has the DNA TGTGCCAGTAGTATCTGGGGGGGCCAGGAGGATACGCAGTATTTT.

CDR3 sequence reads: CASSQVASGGAGDTQYF. The DNA of the CDR3 is TGCGCCAGCAGCCAAGTAGCAAGCGGGGGGGCGGGAGATACGCAGTATTTT. This rearrangement joins TRBV4-1 to TRBJ2-3, with 10 positions matching TRBD2. The V gene end was trimmed by 1 base and the J gene end by 5 bases; junction bases not matched to a gene: 9. Per the germline V gene, CDR1 is MGHRA and CDR2 is YSYEKL. The length of the CDR3 is 17 residues.

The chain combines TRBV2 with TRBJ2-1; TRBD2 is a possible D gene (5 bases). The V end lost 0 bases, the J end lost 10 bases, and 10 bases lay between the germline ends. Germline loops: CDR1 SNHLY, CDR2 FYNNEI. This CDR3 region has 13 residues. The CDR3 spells CASSEAPGGEQFF. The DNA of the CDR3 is TGTGCCAGCAGTGAAGCGCCCGGCGGGGAGCAGTTCTTC.

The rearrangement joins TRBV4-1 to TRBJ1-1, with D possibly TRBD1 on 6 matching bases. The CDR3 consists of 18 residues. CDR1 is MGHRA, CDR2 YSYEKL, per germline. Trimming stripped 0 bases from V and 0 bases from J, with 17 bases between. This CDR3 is CASSQERTAKLMNTEAFF. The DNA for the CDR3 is TGCGCCAGCAGCCAAGAGAGGACAGCAAAACTGATGAACACTGAAGCTTTCTTT.

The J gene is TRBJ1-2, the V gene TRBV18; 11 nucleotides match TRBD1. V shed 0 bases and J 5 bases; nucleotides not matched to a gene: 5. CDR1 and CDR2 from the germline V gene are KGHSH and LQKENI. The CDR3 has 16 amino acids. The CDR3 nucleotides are TGTGCCAGCTCACCACCCGGGACAGGGGGTTCTTATGGCTACACCTTC. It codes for CASSPPGTGGSYGYTF.

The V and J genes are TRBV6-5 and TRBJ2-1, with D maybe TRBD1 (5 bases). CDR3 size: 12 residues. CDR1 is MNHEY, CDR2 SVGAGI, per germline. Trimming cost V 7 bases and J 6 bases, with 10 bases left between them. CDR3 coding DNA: TGTGCCAGCAAATCAGGGTTCAATGAGCAGTTCTTC. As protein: CASKSGFNEQFF.

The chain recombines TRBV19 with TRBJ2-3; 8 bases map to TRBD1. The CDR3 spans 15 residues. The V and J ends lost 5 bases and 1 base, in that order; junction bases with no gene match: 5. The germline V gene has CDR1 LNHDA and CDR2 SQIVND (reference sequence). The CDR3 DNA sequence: TGTGCCAGTAGTCTGGGACAGGCCGGCACAGATACGCAGTATTTT. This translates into CASSLGQAGTDTQYF.

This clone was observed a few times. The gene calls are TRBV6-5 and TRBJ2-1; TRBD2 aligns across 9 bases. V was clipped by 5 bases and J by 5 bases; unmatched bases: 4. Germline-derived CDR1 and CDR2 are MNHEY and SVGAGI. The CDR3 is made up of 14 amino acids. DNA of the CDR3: TGTGCCAGCAGTCGAGCGGGGGGACACAATGAGCAGTTCTTC. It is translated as CASSRAGGHNEQFF.

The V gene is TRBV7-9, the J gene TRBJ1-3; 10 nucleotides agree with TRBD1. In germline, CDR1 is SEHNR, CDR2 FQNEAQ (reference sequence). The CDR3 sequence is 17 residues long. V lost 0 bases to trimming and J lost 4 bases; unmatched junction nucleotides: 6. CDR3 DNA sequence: TGTGCCAGCAGCTTAGCTTGGGACAGGGGCAGAGGAAACACCATATATTTT. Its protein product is CASSLAWDRGRGNTIYF.

CDR3 DNA sequence: TGTGCCAGCAGCTTAGGGACTGATTATGAAGCTTTCTTT. It is translated as CASSLGTDYEAFF. V and J are TRBV11-3 and TRBJ1-1; no clear D gene. Trimming removed 1 base from V and 7 bases from J, with 10 bases in between. The CDR3 runs 13 residues. Germline CDR1 and CDR2: SGHNT and YENEEA.

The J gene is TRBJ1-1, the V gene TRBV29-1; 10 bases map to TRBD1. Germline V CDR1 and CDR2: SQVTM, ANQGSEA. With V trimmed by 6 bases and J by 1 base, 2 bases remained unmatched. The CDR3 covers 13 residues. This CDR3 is CSVWTGGNTEAFF. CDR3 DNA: TGCAGCGTCTGGACAGGGGGGAACACTGAAGCTTTCTTT. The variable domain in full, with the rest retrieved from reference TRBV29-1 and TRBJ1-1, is SAVISQKPSRDICQRGTSLTIQCQVDSQVTMMFWYRQQPGQSLTLIATANQGSEATYESGFVIDKFPISRPNLTFSTLTVSNMSPEDSSIYLCSVWTGGNTEAFFGQGTRLTVV.

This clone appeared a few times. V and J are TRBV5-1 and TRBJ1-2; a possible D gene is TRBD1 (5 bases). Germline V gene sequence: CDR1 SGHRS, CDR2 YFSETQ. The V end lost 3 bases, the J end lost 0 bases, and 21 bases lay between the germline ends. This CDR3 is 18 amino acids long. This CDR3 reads CASSSGGLHNTANYGYTF. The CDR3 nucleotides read TGCGCCAGCAGCTCCGGGGGGTTACATAATACTGCTAACTATGGCTACACCTTC.

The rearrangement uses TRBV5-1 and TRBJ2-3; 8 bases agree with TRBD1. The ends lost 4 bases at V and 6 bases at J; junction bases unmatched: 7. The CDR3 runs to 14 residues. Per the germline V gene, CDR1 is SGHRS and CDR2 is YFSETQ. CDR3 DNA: TGCGCCAGCAGCAGCAGGGGGCTAGGCGATACGCAGTATTTT. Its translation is CASSSRGLGDTQYF.

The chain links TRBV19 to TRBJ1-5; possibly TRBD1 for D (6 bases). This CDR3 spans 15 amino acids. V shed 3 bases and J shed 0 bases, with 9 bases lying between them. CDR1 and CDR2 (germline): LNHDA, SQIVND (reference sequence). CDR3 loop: CASSMAGVSNQPQHF. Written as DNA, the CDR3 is TGTGCCAGTAGTATGGCAGGGGTTAGCAATCAGCCCCAGCATTTT.

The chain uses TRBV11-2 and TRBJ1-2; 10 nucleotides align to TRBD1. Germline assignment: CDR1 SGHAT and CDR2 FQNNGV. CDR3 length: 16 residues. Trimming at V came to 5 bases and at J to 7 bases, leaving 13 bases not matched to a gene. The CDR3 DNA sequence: TGTGCCAGCAGCCCTCTCGGGCGACAGGGGGCGCGTGGCTACACCTTC. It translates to CASSPLGRQGARGYTF.

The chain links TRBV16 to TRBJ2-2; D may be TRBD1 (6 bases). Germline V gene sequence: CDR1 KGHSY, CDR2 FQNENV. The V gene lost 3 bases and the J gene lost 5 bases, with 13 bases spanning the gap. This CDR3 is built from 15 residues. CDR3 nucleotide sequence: TGTGCCAGCAGCCAGACGACAGGATCAACCGGGGAGCTGTTTTTT. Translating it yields CASSQTTGSTGELFF.

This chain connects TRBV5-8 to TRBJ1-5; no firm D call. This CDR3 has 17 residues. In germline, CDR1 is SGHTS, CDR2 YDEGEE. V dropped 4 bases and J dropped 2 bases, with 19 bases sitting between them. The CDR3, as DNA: TGTGCCAGCAGCCCGCTTGGGGAGAGGGCGGGCAATCAGCCCCAGCATTTT. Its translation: CASSPLGERAGNQPQHF.

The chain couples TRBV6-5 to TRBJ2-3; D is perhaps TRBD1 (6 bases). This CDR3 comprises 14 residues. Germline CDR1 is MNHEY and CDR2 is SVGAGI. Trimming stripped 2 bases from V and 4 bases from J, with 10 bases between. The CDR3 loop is CASSYRTAPDTQYF. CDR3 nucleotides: TGTGCCAGCAGTTACCGGACAGCTCCAGATACGCAGTATTTT.

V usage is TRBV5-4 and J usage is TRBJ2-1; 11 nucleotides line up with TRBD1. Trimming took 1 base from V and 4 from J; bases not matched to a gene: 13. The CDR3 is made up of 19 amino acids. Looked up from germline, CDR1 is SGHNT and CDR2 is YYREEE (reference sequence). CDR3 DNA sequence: TGTGCCAGCAGCTTGTGGACAGGGGGCATGCCTTTACTATACAATGAGCAGTTCTTC. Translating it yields CASSLWTGGMPLLYNEQFF.

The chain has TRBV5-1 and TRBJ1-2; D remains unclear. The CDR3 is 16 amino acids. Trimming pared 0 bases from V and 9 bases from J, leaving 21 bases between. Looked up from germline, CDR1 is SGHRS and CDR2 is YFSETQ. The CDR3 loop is CASSLEAVGPSDSYTF. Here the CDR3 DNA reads TGCGCCAGCAGCTTGGAAGCGGTAGGACCCTCTGACAGCTACACCTTC.

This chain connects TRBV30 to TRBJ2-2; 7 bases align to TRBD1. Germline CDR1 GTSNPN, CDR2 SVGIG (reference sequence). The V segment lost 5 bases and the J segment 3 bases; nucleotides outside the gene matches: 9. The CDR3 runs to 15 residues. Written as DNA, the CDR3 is TGTGCCTGGGATCTTATGGGACAGTACACCGGGGAGCTGTTTTTT. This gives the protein CAWDLMGQYTGELFF. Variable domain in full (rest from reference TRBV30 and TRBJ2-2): SQTIHQWPATLVQPVGSPLSLECTVEGTSNPNLYWYRQAAGRGLQLLFYSVGIGQISSEVPQNLSASRPQDRQFILSSKKLLLSDSGFYLCAWDLMGQYTGELFFGEGSRLTVL.

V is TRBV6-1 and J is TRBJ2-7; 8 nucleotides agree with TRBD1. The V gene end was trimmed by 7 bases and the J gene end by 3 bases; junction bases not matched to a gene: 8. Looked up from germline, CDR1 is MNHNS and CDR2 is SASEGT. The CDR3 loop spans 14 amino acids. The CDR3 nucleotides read TGTGCCAGCATGCGTGACAGGGGCCACTACGAGCAGTACTTC. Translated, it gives CASMRDRGHYEQYF.

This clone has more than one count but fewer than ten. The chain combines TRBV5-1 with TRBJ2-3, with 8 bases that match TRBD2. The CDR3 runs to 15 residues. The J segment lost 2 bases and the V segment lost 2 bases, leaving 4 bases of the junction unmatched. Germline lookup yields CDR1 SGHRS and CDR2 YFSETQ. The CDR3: CASSFAGGVTDTQYF. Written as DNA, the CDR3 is TGCGCCAGCAGCTTCGCGGGAGGAGTCACAGATACGCAGTATTTT.

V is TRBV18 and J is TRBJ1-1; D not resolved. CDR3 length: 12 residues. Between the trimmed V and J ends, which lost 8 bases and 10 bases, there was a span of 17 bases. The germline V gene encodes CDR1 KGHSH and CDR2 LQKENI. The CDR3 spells CASATRANGAFF. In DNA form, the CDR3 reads TGTGCCAGCGCCACGAGGGCTAATGGAGCTTTCTTT.

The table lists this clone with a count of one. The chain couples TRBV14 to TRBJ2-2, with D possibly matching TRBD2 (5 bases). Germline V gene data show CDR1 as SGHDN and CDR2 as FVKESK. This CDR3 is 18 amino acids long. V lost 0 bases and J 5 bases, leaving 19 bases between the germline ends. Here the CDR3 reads CASSQDSFGLTRTGELFF. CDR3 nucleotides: TGTGCCAGCAGCCAAGATTCCTTCGGACTCACGCGGACCGGGGAGCTGTTTTTT. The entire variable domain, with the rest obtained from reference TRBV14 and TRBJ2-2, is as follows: EAGVTQFPSHSVIEKGQTVTLRCDPISGHDNLYWYRRVMGKEIKFLLHFVKESKQDESGMPNNRFLAERTGGTYSTLKVQPAELEDSGVYFCASSQDSFGLTRTGELFFGEGSRLTVL.